One and the same sample provided the 18 T cell receptor beta chains below, sequenced in a study of shared clonotypes between healthy human individuals. The data were produced by immunoSEQ multiplex PCR, yet TCRdb's version contains in-frame clones alone and is incomplete. The data hold roughly 480,000 clones, with approximately 79% observed a single time. The sequencing sample was made of PBMCs. The source of these receptors is a woman between 40 and 50 years old in good health. Some clones in this sample may be carry-over from other donors' samples.

This clone is a singleton in its sample. The chain couples TRBV30 to TRBJ2-7; D may match TRBD1 or TRBD2 (5 bases each). Germline assignment: CDR1 GTSNPN and CDR2 SVGIG (reference sequence). The ends were cut back, 5 bases at V and 0 bases at J, with 17 bases in the middle. The CDR3 loop spans 15 amino acids. CDR3 in amino acids: CAWSSGAASSYEQYF. The CDR3 DNA sequence: TGTGCCTGGTCTTCCGGGGCGGCAAGCTCCTACGAGCAGTACTTC.

This chain joins TRBV6-4 and TRBJ2-1, with D perhaps matching TRBD1 (6 bases). V lost 5 bases and J lost 4, with 9 bases in between. CDR1 and CDR2 from the germline V gene are MRHNA and SNTAGT. The CDR3 is 13 residues long. CDR3 amino acids: CASSFDRYNEQFF. DNA for the CDR3: TGTGCCAGCAGTTTTGACAGGTACAATGAGCAGTTCTTC.

The chain is built from TRBV4-3 and TRBJ2-7; D ambiguous. The CDR3 runs 13 residues. V was pared by 5 bases and J by 0 bases, with 8 bases between. Germline loops: CDR1 LGHNA, CDR2 YSLEER. The CDR3 DNA follows: TGCGCCAGCAGCTGGGGTGGCTCCTACGAGCAGTACTTC. It codes for CASSWGGSYEQYF.

The chain employs TRBV7-2 and TRBJ2-7, with 8 bases lining up with TRBD2. V trimming: 5 bases; J trimming: 4 bases; junction bases outside the gene matches: 4. The CDR3 covers 13 residues. Germline V lookup: CDR1 SGHTA, CDR2 FQGNSA. The CDR3 DNA reads TGTGCCAGCAGCATGGGACTAGAGTACGAGCAGTACTTC. Its translation: CASSMGLEYEQYF.

This clone was detected once. J is TRBJ1-1 and V is TRBV6-5; D not resolved. Trimming removed 11 bases from V and 0 bases from J, with 19 bases in between. Germline loops: CDR1 MNHEY, CDR2 SVGAGI. This CDR3 contains 15 residues. The CDR3 DNA sequence: TGTGCCTCAACCCATGGGCGGTCCATGAACACTGAAGCTTTCTTT. Translating gives CASTHGRSMNTEAFF.

This chain uses TRBV18 with TRBJ2-2, with D possibly matching TRBD1 (5 bases). CDR1 KGHSH and CDR2 LQKENI come from the germline V gene. The length of the CDR3 is 15 residues. V lost 8 bases and J 0 bases, leaving 13 bases between the germline ends. The DNA for the CDR3 is TGTGCCAGCGGGCAGACAGACGCGAACACCGGGGAGCTGTTTTTT. It translates to CASGQTDANTGELFF.

CDR3 bases: TGTGCCAGCTCACCACCTATCGCAGGGAACACTGAAGCTTTCTTT. Translating gives CASSPPIAGNTEAFF. This chain connects TRBV18 to TRBJ1-1, with D uncertain. Germline V gene data show CDR1 as KGHSH and CDR2 as LQKENI. V shed 0 bases and J shed 1 base, with 9 bases lying between them. The CDR3 contains 15 residues.

The genes are TRBV18 and TRBJ2-3, with a weak D call TRBD1 (6 bases). The CDR3 runs to 15 residues. V shed 3 bases and J shed 0 bases, with 10 bases lying between them. Germline V gene lookup returns CDR1 KGHSH and CDR2 LQKENI. CDR3 coding DNA: TGTGCCAGCTCACCTAGGACAGATAGCACAGATACGCAGTATTTT. Residues: CASSPRTDSTDTQYF.

The chain recombines TRBV9 with TRBJ2-3; D ambiguous. The germline V and J ends were trimmed by 0 bases and 4 bases, with 3 bases remaining between them. The CDR3 extends over 12 amino acids. The germline V gene encodes CDR1 SGDLS and CDR2 YYNGEE. CDR3 sequence reads: CASSVVSDTQYF. The DNA for the CDR3 is TGTGCCAGCAGCGTAGTTTCAGATACGCAGTATTTT.

The chain recombines TRBV7-2 with TRBJ2-1, with TRBD2 matching over 8 bases. With 1 base clipped from V and 1 base from J, the junction kept 9 bases outside the gene matches. The CDR3 loop spans 18 amino acids. Germline loops: CDR1 SGHTA, CDR2 FQGNSA. In DNA form, the CDR3 reads TGTGCCAGCAGCTTAGTAGGGCTAGCGGGTTTGTCCTACAATGAGCAGTTCTTC. As protein: CASSLVGLAGLSYNEQFF.

The chain has TRBV7-9 and TRBJ2-7; 9 bases are a match to TRBD1. V shed 1 base, J shed 7 bases, and the junction held 5 bases outside the gene matches. The V gene's germline CDR1 is SEHNR and CDR2 FQNEAQ (reference sequence). This CDR3 has 14 residues. For the CDR3, the DNA is TGTGCCAGCAGCTTAGTGCGACAGGGGGGAGAGCAGTACTTC. This sequence encodes CASSLVRQGGEQYF.

The chain couples TRBV7-2 to TRBJ1-5; D is uncertain. The CDR3 totals 12 residues. Germline assignment: CDR1 SGHTA and CDR2 FQGNSA. Trimming pared 4 bases from V and 5 bases from J, leaving 6 bases between. CDR3 protein: CASSSSYQPQHF. CDR3 coding DNA: TGTGCCAGCAGCTCCTCCTATCAGCCCCAGCATTTT.

This clone was detected only a few times. The CDR3 loop reads CASSPSGDRVFEKLFF. The CDR3 bases are TGTGCCAGCAGTCCCTCCGGGGACAGGGTTTTTGAAAAACTGTTTTTT. The rearrangement joins TRBV28 to TRBJ1-4, with 9 bases fitting TRBD1. Per germline, CDR1 MDHEN and CDR2 SYDVKM. The CDR3 covers 16 residues. Trimming removed 5 bases from V and 7 bases from J; junction bases left unmatched: 11.

A remark on this clone: The sample contains more than one DNA sequence encoding this CDR3. V gene TRBV15 combines with J gene TRBJ1-1; 7 nucleotides agree with TRBD1. This CDR3 is built from 13 residues. V shed 1 base, J shed 5 bases, and the junction held 1 base outside the gene matches. Germline CDR1 and CDR2: LNHNV and YYDKDF (reference sequence). The DNA for the CDR3 is TGTGCCACCAGCAGAGCAGGGGGGACTGAAGCTTTCTTT. Amino acids: CATSRAGGTEAFF.

The chain uses TRBV27 and TRBJ2-5, with TRBD2 matching 9 bases. V gave up 4 bases and J gave up 7 bases; unmatched junction bases: 13. CDR1 is MNHEY and CDR2 is SMNVEV in the germline V gene (reference sequence). This CDR3 is built from 16 residues. The CDR3 here is CASSSTGTSNAGTQYF. The CDR3 DNA reads TGTGCCAGCAGTTCCACCGGGACTAGCAATGCCGGGACCCAGTACTTC.

The chain is built from TRBV14 and TRBJ2-2; D could derive from TRBD1 or TRBD2 (5 bases each). Trimming shortened V by 3 bases and J by 4 bases, and 18 bases separated the two germline ends. The CDR3 sequence is 17 residues long. Germline V gene sequence: CDR1 SGHDN, CDR2 FVKESK. Here the CDR3 DNA reads TGTGCCAGCAGCCAGTCCTCGGGACCCCTCCCCACCGGGGAGCTGTTTTTT. It codes for CASSQSSGPLPTGELFF.

This rearrangement joins TRBV5-6 to TRBJ1-1; D gene unclear. CDR1 is SGHDT and CDR2 is YYEEEE in the germline V gene. The V gene lost 4 bases and the J gene lost 0 bases, with 7 bases spanning the gap. The CDR3 length is 13 residues. The CDR3 here is CASSRNMNTEAFF. Here the CDR3 DNA reads TGTGCCAGCAGCCGTAACATGAACACTGAAGCTTTCTTT. Drawing the rest from reference TRBV5-6 and TRBJ1-1, the complete variable domain is DAGVTQSPTHLIKTRGQQVTLRCSPKSGHDTVSWYQQALGQGPQFIFQYYEEEERQRGNFPDRFSGHQFPNYSSELNVNALLLGDSALYLCASSRNMNTEAFFGQGTRLTVV.

CDR3 nucleotides: TGTGCCAGCAGCCAACAACTAGCGGAAGAGACCCAGTACTTC. Amino acid sequence: CASSQQLAEETQYF. The chain has TRBV6-5 and TRBJ2-5; 8 nucleotides match TRBD2. The CDR3 totals 14 residues. The V and J ends lost 6 bases and 3 bases, in that order; junction bases with no gene match: 6. Germline V gene lookup returns CDR1 MNHEY and CDR2 SVGAGI.